Listed here are 20 T cell receptor beta chains from one sample, sequenced in a study of vaccination effects on CD4 cells after COVID-19. Produced via immunoSEQ multiplex PCR; TCRdb's table is partial and in-frame only. The data contain tens of thousands of clones, around 63% of them seen just once; the ten biggest clones take up 4.2%. The culture ran for nine to eleven days, and then CD4+ T cells were isolated. Their cognate antigens are unknown. The sample here was CD4+ T cells from PBMCs cultured without peptide, taken before COVID-19 vaccination. The receptors were sampled from a human donor who received a COVID-19 vaccine.

The V and J genes are TRBV12-3 or TRBV12-4 and TRBJ2-5, with TRBD2 identical over 10 bases. Losses at the gene ends were 8 bases for V and 3 bases for J; bases not matched to a gene: 3. The CDR3 contains 13 residues. CDR3 loop: CASLAGGEETQYF. The DNA for the CDR3 is TGTGCCAGCTTAGCGGGGGGAGAAGAGACCCAGTACTTC.

This clone was found once. V is TRBV7-6 and J is TRBJ2-1; 15 positions match TRBD2. Germline CDR1 reads SGHVS; CDR2 reads FNYEAQ. The CDR3 extends over 19 amino acids. J was trimmed by 4 bases and V by 5 bases; bases with no gene match: 12. The CDR3 DNA is TGTGCCAGCAGCCGTAGGGGACTAGCGGGGGGCCGAACTTACAATGAGCAGTTCTTC. The encoded protein is CASSRRGLAGGRTYNEQFF. The entire variable domain, with the rest obtained from reference TRBV7-6 and TRBJ2-1, is as follows: GAGVSQSPRYKVTKRGQDVALRCDPISGHVSLYWYRQALGQGPEFLTYFNYEAQQDKSGLPNDRFSAERPEGSISTLTIQRTEQRDSAMYRCASSRRGLAGGRTYNEQFFGPGTRLTVL.

This rearrangement joins TRBV6-1 to TRBJ1-2; no firm D call. The CDR3 covers 12 residues. Deletions cut 2 bases from V and 4 bases from J, with 5 bases between. CDR1 and CDR2 from the germline V gene are MNHNS and SASEGT. The CDR3: CASSESGYGYTF. CDR3 nucleotides: TGTGCCAGCAGTGAAAGTGGCTATGGCTACACCTTC.

This chain links TRBV20-1 with TRBJ2-1, with 8 bases fitting TRBD2. The CDR3 has 11 residues. The V and J ends lost 3 bases and 15 bases, in that order; junction bases with no gene match: 7. Germline V gene lookup returns CDR1 DFQATT and CDR2 SNEGSKA (reference sequence). The CDR3 nucleotides read TGCAGTGCTAGTACGGGGGGGGCCTCGTTCTTC. The encoded protein is CSASTGGASFF.

V is TRBV3-1 (or the pseudogene TRBV3-2) and J is TRBJ2-2, with D uncertain. This CDR3 spans 14 amino acids. Per the germline V gene, CDR1 is LGHDT and CDR2 is YNNKEL (reference sequence). The V and J ends lost 4 bases and 0 bases respectively, with 6 bases between them. The CDR3 region is CASSRAANTGELFF. In nucleotides, the CDR3 is TGTGCCAGCAGCCGAGCAGCGAACACCGGGGAGCTGTTTTTT.

The chain recombines TRBV2 with TRBJ2-1; 8 positions match TRBD2. This CDR3 spans 14 amino acids. V was clipped by 6 bases and J by 2 bases; unmatched bases: 3. CDR1 and CDR2 from the germline V gene are SNHLY and FYNNEI. CDR3 sequence: CASRGRGAYNEQFF. The CDR3 DNA reads TGTGCCAGCAGGGGGCGGGGGGCCTACAATGAGCAGTTCTTC.

In this sample, this clone turned up a few times. The chain links TRBV11-2 to TRBJ1-1; the D is unclear. CDR1 is SGHAT and CDR2 is FQNNGV in the germline V gene. The CDR3 consists of 15 residues. The V gene lost 5 bases and the J gene lost 0 bases, with 13 bases spanning the gap. For the CDR3, the DNA is TGTGCCAGCAGCATAACATCAAACATGAACACTGAAGCTTTCTTT. Protein sequence: CASSITSNMNTEAFF.

This chain links TRBV27 with TRBJ1-2; TRBD1 agrees at 8 bases. Germline CDR1 reads MNHEY; CDR2 reads SMNVEV (reference sequence). This CDR3 has 14 amino acids. V lost 4 bases, J lost 7 bases, and 8 bases stayed unmatched. CDR3 nucleotide sequence: TGTGCCAGCAGTTCAAACAGGGGGGAGGTTGGCTACACCTTC. As protein: CASSSNRGEVGYTF.

The chain is built from TRBV18 and TRBJ2-7, with TRBD1 matching over 8 bases. Germline lookup yields CDR1 KGHSH and CDR2 LQKENI. The CDR3 covers 15 residues. V shed 3 bases and J 3 bases; nucleotides not matched to a gene: 7. Here the CDR3 DNA reads TGTGCCAGCTCACCGCGACAGGGGTCGAGCTACGAGCAGTACTTC. Amino acids: CASSPRQGSSYEQYF.

The rearrangement joins TRBV29-1 to TRBJ1-4; TRBD1 matches at 12 bases. From germline, CDR1 is SQVTM and CDR2 ANQGSEA. The CDR3 runs to 14 residues. V lost 6 bases and J lost 10; bases outside the gene matches: 9. The CDR3, as DNA: TGCAGCGTCTTTCTCCGGGACAGGGGGCGAAAACTGTTTTTT. The encoded protein is CSVFLRDRGRKLFF.

This chain connects TRBV19 to TRBJ2-1, with D possibly being TRBD1 (6 bases). The V and J ends lost 6 bases and 6 bases respectively, with 18 bases between them. The CDR3 consists of 15 residues. The germline gives CDR1 LNHDA, CDR2 SQIVND (reference sequence). As DNA, the CDR3 is TGTGCCAGTAGCAAAACGGACAGTCTCGGCAATGAGCAGTTCTTC. It yields the protein CASSKTDSLGNEQFF.

This clone was recorded a few times. This sequence joins TRBV6-5 and TRBJ1-1, with TRBD1 matching over 7 bases. Germline trimming cut 6 bases from V and 6 bases from J; bases unmatched to any gene: 7. The CDR3 consists of 13 residues. Per germline, CDR1 MNHEY and CDR2 SVGAGI. DNA of the CDR3: TGTGCCAGCAGAGGGCAGGGGGACGCTGAAGCTTTCTTT. Amino acids: CASRGQGDAEAFF.

The chain couples TRBV7-2 to TRBJ2-5; D perhaps matches TRBD2 (6 bases). The CDR3 spans 16 residues. Germline assignment: CDR1 SGHTA and CDR2 FQGNSA. V shed 5 bases and J shed 3 bases, with 19 bases lying between them. CDR3 nucleotides: TGTGCCAGCAGCCCCATGATGCGGGCGGGAAAAGAGACCCAGTACTTC. Its translation is CASSPMMRAGKETQYF.

V is TRBV29-1 and J is TRBJ1-1, with D tentatively TRBD1 (5 bases). This CDR3 is built from 13 residues. CDR1 and CDR2 from the germline V gene are SQVTM and ANQGSEA. The ends were cut back, 3 bases at V and 0 bases at J, with 8 bases in the middle. This chain's CDR3 is CSVERQLNTEAFF. DNA of the CDR3: TGCAGCGTTGAGAGACAGTTGAACACTGAAGCTTTCTTT.

The chain joins TRBV29-1 to TRBJ2-7; 8 positions match TRBD2. V was clipped by 7 bases and J by 3 bases; unmatched bases: 8. The germline V gene has CDR1 SQVTM and CDR2 ANQGSEA. The CDR3 is 13 amino acids. The CDR3 nucleotides read TGCAGCGCGGCGGGTCTAGCGGGCTACGAGCAGTACTTC. This sequence encodes CSAAGLAGYEQYF.

The rearrangement links TRBV5-1 to TRBJ2-1; the D is unclear. Germline CDR1 is SGHRS and CDR2 is YFSETQ. There are 14 residues in the CDR3. V gave up 2 bases and J gave up 0 bases, with 6 bases separating them. The CDR3 region is CASSLPSSYNEQFF. The CDR3 bases are TGCGCCAGCAGCTTACCCAGCTCCTACAATGAGCAGTTCTTC.

This chain links TRBV12-5 with TRBJ2-7, with TRBD1 as a possible D gene (5 bases). The ends were cut back, 3 bases at V and 7 bases at J, with 7 bases in the middle. From germline, CDR1 is LGHNT and CDR2 FRNRAP. The CDR3 contains 11 residues. The CDR3 is CASGFPGEQYF. CDR3 nucleotides: TGTGCTAGTGGTTTCCCAGGGGAGCAGTACTTC.

The chain is built from TRBV5-1 and TRBJ1-1; 9 bases fit TRBD1. Per germline, CDR1 SGHRS and CDR2 YFSETQ. V was pared by 2 bases and J by 5 bases, with 10 bases of the junction left unmatched. This CDR3 is built from 16 residues. The CDR3 is CASSLGETGGATEAFF. As DNA, the CDR3 is TGCGCCAGCAGCTTAGGGGAAACAGGGGGCGCAACTGAAGCTTTCTTT.

This chain links TRBV5-1 with TRBJ2-7, with 8 positions matching TRBD1. CDR3 length equals 14 residues. V shed 4 bases, J shed 0 bases, and the junction held 3 bases outside the gene matches. Looked up from germline, CDR1 is SGHRS and CDR2 is YFSETQ. The CDR3, as DNA: TGCGCCAGCAGCACGGACAGGGTCTCCTACGAGCAGTACTTC. Amino acid sequence: CASSTDRVSYEQYF.

The CDR3 protein is CASSGANIQSYEQYF. In DNA form, the CDR3 reads TGTGCCAGTAGTGGAGCTAATATACAGTCCTACGAGCAGTACTTC. The chain couples TRBV19 to TRBJ2-7; no reliable D call. CDR3 length: 15 residues. Per germline, CDR1 LNHDA and CDR2 SQIVND (reference sequence). V was shortened by 5 bases and J by 1 base, with 15 bases between the two germline ends.